This T cell receptor beta chain came from a study of blood T cell repertoires in COVID-19. Overall study context: The study drew acute and convalescent COVID-19 samples from the United States, Italy and Spain. PBMCs, B-cell-depleted T cells, or T cells provided the cDNA or gDNA that made up the material.

Germline V gives CDR1 MRHNA, CDR2 SNTAGT. The ends lost 3 bases at V and 0 bases at J; junction bases unmatched: 13. This CDR3 region has 19 residues. TCRdb keeps only in-frame clones here, not all; method: immunoSEQ multiplex PCR. The repertoire includes 100,000 to 150,000 clones, 85% of them detected once, and approximately 6.6% sits in the top ten. The TCR originated in an elderly man with active or convalescent COVID-19. Source material: peripheral blood. The chain recombines TRBV6-4 with TRBJ2-4; 8 bases line up with TRBD1. The CDR3 DNA is TGTGCCAGCAGTGAACACCGGGACAGGAAGATTATAGCCAAAAACATTCAGTACTTC. Protein product: CASSEHRDRKIIAKNIQYF.